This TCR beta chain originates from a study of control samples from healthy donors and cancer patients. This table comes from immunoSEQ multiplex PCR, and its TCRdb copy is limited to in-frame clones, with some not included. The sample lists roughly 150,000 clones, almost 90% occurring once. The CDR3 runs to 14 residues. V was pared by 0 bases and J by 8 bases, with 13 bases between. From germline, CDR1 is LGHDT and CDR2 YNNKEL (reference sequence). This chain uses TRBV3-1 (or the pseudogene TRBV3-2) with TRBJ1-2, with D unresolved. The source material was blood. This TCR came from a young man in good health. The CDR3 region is CASSQERQVRGYTF. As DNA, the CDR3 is TGTGCCAGCAGCCAAGAACGCCAGGTGAGGGGCTACACCTTC.